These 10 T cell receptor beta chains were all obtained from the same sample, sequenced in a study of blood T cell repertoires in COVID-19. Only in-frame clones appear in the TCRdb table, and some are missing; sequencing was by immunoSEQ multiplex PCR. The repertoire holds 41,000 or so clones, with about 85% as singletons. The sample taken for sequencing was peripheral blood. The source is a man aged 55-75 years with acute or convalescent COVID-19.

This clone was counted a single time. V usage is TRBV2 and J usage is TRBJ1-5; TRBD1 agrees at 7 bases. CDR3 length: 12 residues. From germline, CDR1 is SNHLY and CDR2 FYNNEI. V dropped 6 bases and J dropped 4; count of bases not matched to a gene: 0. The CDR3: CASRQGNQPQHF. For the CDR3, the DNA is TGTGCCAGCAGACAGGGGAATCAGCCCCAGCATTTT.

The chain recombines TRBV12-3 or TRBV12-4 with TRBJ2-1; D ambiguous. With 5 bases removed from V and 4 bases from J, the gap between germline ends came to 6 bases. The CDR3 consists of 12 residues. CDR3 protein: CASSRRYNEQFF. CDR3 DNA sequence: TGTGCCAGCAGTAGGAGATACAATGAGCAGTTCTTC.

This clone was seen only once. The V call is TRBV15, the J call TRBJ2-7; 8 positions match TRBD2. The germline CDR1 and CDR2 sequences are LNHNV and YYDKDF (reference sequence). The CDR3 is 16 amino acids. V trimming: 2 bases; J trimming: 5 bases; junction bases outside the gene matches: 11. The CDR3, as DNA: TGTGCCACCAGCAGAAGGGACGGGGGGGCCTTAGACGAGCAGTACTTC. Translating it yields CATSRRDGGALDEQYF.

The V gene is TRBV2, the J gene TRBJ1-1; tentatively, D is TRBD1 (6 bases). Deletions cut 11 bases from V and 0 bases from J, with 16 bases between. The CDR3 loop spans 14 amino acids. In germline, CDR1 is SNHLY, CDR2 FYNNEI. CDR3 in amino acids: CAGTRGILNTEAFF. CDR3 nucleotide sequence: TGTGCCGGTACAAGGGGGATTTTGAACACTGAAGCTTTCTTT.

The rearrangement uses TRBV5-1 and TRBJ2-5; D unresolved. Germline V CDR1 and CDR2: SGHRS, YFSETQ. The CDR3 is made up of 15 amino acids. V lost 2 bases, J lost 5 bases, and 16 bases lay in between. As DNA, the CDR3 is TGCGCCAGCAGCTTTGAGAGATCGGGTCGGGAGACCCAGTACTTC. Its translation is CASSFERSGRETQYF. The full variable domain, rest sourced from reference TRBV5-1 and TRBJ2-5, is KAGVTQTPRYLIKTRGQQVTLSCSPISGHRSVSWYQQTPGQGLQFLFEYFSETQRNKGNFPGRFSGRQFSNSRSEMNVSTLELGDSALYLCASSFERSGRETQYFGPGTRLLVL.

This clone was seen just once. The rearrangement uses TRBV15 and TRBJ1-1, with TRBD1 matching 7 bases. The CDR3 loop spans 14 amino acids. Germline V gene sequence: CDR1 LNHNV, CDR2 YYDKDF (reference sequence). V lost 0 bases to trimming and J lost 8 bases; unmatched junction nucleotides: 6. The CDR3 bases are TGTGCCACCAGCAGAGACCGGGGGACAGCCGAAGCTTTCTTT. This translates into CATSRDRGTAEAFF.

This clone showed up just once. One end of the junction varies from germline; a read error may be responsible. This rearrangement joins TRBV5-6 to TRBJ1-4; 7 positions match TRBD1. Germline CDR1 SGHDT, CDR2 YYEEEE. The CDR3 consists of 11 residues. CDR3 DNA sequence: TGTGCCAGCAGCCGTCAGGGGGGAGAAGTTTTT. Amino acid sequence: CASSRQGGEVF.

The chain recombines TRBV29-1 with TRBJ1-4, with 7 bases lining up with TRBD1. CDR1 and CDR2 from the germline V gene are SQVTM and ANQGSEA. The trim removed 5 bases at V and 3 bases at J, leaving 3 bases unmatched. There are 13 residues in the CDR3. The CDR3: CSVQGGSNEKLFF. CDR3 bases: TGCAGCGTTCAGGGGGGTTCTAATGAAAAACTGTTTTTT.

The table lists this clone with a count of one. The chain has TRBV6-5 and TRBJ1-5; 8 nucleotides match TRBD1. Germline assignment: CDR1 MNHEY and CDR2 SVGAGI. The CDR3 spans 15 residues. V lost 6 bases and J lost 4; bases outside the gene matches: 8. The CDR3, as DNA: TGTGCCAGCAGACTTGGACAGGGTTTGAATCAGCCCCAGCATTTT. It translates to CASRLGQGLNQPQHF.

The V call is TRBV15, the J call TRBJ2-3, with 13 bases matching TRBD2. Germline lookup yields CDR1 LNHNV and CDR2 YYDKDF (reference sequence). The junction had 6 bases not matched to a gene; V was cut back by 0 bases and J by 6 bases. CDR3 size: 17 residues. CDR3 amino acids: CATSRDRLAGGLDTQYF. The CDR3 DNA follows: TGTGCCACCAGCAGAGATCGACTAGCGGGGGGACTGGATACGCAGTATTTT.